Given below is one T cell receptor (beta chain) in context. The germline V gene has CDR1 LNHDA and CDR2 SQIVND (reference sequence). This CDR3 is built from 17 residues. V lost 0 bases to trimming and J lost 1 base, with 15 bases between them. This entry belongs to a study of blood T cell repertoires in COVID-19. Only in-frame clones appear in the TCRdb table, and some are missing; sequencing was by immunoSEQ multiplex PCR. The sample carries some 300,000 clones, roughly 89% recorded once. The source material was PBMCs or T cells enriched from blood (not recorded which). The chain couples TRBV19 to TRBJ1-1; possible D gene TRBD1, 5 bases. The origin of this receptor is a woman aged 40 to 50 who had recovered from COVID-19. CDR3 region: CASSIEMQGRRNTEAFF. The CDR3 DNA reads as TGTGCCAGTAGTATAGAGATGCAGGGCCGGAGGAACACTGAAGCTTTCTTT.